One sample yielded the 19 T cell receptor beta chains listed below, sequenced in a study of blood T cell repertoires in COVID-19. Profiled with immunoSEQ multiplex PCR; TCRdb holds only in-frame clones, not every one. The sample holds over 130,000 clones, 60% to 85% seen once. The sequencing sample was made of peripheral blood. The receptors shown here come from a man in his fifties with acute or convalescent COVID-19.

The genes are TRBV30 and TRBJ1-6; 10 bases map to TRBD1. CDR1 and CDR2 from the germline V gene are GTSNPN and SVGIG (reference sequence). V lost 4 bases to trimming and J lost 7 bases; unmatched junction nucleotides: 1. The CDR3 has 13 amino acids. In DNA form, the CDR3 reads TGTGCCTGGACGGGACAGGGGAATTCACCCCTCCACTTT. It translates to CAWTGQGNSPLHF.

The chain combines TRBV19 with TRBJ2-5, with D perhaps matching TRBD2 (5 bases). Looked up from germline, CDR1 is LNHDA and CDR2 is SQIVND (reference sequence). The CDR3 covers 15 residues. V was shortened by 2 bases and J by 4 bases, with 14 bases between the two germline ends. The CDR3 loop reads CASSISKGGLETQYF. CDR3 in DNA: TGTGCCAGTAGTATAAGTAAGGGCGGGTTAGAGACCCAGTACTTC.

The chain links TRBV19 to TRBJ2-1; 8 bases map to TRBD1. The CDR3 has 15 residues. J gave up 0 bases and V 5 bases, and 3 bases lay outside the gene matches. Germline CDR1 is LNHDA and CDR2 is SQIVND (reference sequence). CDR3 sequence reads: CASSSTGASYNEQFF. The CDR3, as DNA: TGTGCCAGTAGTTCGACAGGGGCCTCCTACAATGAGCAGTTCTTC.

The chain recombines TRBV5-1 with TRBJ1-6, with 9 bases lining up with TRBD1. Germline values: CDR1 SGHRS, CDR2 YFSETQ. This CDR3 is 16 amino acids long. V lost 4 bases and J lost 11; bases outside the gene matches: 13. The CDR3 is CASSPGDRALGPPLHF. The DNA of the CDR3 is TGCGCCAGCAGCCCAGGGGACAGGGCCTTGGGGCCACCCCTCCACTTT.

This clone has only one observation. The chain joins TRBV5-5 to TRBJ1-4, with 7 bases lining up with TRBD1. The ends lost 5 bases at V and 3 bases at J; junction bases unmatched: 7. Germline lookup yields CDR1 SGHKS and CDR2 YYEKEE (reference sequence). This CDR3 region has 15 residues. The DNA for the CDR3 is TGTGCCAGCAGACTTCCGGGACAGCCTAATGAAAAACTGTTTTTT. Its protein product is CASRLPGQPNEKLFF. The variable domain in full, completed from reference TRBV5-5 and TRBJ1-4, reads DAGVTQSPTHLIKTRGQQVTLRCSPISGHKSVSWYQQVLGQGPQFIFQYYEKEERGRGNFPDRFSARQFPNYSSELNVNALLLGDSALYLCASRLPGQPNEKLFFGSGTQLSVL.

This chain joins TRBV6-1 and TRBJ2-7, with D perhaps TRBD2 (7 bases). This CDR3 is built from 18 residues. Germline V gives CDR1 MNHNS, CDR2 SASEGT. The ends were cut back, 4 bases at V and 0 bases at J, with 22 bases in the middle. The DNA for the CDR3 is TGTGCCAGCAGTGCGAAACGTTACGGGGGGCAAAACTCCTACGAGCAGTACGTC. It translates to CASSAKRYGGQNSYEQYV.

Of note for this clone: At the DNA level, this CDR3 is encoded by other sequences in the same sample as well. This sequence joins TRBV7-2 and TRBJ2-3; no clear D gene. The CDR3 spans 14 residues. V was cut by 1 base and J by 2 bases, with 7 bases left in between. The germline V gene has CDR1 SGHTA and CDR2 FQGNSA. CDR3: CASSLDFSTDTQYF. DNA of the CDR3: TGTGCCAGCAGCTTAGACTTTTCCACAGATACGCAGTATTTT.

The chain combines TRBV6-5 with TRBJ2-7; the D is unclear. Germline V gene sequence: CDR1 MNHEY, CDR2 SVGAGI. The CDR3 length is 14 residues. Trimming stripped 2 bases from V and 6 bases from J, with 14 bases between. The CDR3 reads CASSYGLRSSEQYF. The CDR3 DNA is TGTGCCAGCAGTTACGGTTTGCGTAGCTCCGAGCAGTACTTC.

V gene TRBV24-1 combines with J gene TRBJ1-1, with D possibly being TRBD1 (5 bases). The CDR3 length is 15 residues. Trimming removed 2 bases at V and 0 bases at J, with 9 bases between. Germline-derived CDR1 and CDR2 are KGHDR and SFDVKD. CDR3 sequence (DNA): TGTGCCACCAGTGATTGGGAGGGGCTGAACACTGAAGCTTTCTTT. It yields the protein CATSDWEGLNTEAFF.

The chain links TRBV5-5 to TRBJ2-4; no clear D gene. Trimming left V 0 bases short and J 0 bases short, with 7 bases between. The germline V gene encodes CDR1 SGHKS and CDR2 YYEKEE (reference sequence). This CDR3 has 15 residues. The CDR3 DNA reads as TGTGCCAGCAGCTTGGAAGAACTAGCCAAAAACATTCAGTACTTC. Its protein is CASSLEELAKNIQYF.

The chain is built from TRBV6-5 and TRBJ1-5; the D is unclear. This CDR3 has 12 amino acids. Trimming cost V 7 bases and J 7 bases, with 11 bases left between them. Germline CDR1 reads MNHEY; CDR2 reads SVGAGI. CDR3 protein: CASTRGVQPQHF. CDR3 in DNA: TGTGCCAGCACCCGTGGAGTGCAGCCCCAGCATTTT.

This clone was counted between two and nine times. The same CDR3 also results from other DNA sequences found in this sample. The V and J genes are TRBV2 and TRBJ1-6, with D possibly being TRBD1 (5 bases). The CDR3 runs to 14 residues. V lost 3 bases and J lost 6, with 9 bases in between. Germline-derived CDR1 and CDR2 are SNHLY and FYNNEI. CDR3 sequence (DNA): TGTGCCAGCAGTGAGGCCAGGGTTAATTCACCCCTCCACTTT. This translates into CASSEARVNSPLHF.

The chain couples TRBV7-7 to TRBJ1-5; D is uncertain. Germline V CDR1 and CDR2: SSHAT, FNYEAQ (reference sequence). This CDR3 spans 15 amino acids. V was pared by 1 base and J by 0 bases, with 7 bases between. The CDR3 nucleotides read TGTGCCAGCAGCTTAGGCAGATATAGCAATCAGCCCCAGCATTTT. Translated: CASSLGRYSNQPQHF.

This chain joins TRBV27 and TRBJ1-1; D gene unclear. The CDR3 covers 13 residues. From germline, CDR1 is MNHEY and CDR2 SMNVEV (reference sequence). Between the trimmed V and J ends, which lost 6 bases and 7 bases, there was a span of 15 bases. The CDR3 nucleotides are TGTGCCAGCAGAGAATTCGCTAGCCTTGAAGCTTTCTTT. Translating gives CASREFASLEAFF.

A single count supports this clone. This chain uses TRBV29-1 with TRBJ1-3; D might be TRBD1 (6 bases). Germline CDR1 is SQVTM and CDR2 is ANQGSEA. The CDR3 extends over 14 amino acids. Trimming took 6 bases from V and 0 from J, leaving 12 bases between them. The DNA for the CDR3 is TGCAGCGTGCACAGGGACCTCTCTGGAAACACCATATATTTT. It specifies CSVHRDLSGNTIYF. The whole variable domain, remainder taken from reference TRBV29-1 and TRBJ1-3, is SAVISQKPSRDICQRGTSLTIQCQVDSQVTMMFWYRQQPGQSLTLIATANQGSEATYESGFVIDKFPISRPNLTFSTLTVSNMSPEDSSIYLCSVHRDLSGNTIYFGEGSWLTVV.

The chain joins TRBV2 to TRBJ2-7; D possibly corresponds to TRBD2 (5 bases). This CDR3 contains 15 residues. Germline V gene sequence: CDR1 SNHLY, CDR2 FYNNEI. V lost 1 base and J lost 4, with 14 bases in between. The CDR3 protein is CASSEDESRGYEQYV. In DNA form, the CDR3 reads TGTGCCAGCAGTGAAGACGAGTCACGAGGGTACGAGCAGTACGTC.

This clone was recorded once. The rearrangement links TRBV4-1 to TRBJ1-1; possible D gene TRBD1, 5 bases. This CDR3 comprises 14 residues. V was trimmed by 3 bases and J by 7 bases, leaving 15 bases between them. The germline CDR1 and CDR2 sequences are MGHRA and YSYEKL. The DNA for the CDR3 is TGCGCCAGCAGCCACCTAAGACAGAGATATGAAGCTTTCTTT. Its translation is CASSHLRQRYEAFF.

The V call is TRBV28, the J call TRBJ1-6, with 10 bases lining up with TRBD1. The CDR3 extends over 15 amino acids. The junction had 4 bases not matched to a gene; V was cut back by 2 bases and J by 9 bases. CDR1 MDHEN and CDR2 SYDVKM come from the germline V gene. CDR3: CASSLPTGGFSPLHF. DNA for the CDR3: TGTGCCAGCAGTTTACCGACAGGGGGCTTTTCACCCCTCCACTTT.

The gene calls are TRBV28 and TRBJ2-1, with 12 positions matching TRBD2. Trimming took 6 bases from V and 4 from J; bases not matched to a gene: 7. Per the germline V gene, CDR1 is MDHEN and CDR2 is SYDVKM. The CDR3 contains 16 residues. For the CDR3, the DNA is TGTGCCAGCAGACCACCAGGACTAGCGGGATACAATGAGCAGTTCTTC. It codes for CASRPPGLAGYNEQFF.